The 32 T cell receptor beta chains presented below share a single source sample, sequenced in a study of cytomegalovirus exposure and HLA in healthy donors. The protocol was immunoSEQ multiplex PCR, while the TCRdb copy is restricted to in-frame clones and leaves out a portion. The sample lists about 160,000 clones; 95% to 96% were seen once. Material: PBMCs. The receptors shown here come from a woman under 30 in good health and CMV-seronegative.

CDR3 protein: CASSQGFQETQYF. The CDR3 DNA is TGCGCCAGCAGCCAGGGCTTCCAAGAGACCCAGTACTTC. The chain carries TRBV4-3 and TRBJ2-5; no clear D. Between the trimmed V and J ends, which lost 3 bases and 1 base, there was a span of 6 bases. Germline values: CDR1 LGHNA, CDR2 YSLEER. This CDR3 is built from 13 residues.

This chain connects TRBV19 to TRBJ1-6; 7 positions agree with TRBD1. The CDR3 covers 14 residues. After removal of 4 bases from V and 7 bases from J, the junction contained 4 bases not matched to a gene. Looked up from germline, CDR1 is LNHDA and CDR2 is SQIVND (reference sequence). CDR3 sequence: CASSKTGVNSPLHF. The CDR3, as DNA: TGTGCCAGTAGTAAAACAGGGGTAAATTCACCCCTCCACTTT. The full variable domain, its missing parts supplied by reference TRBV19 and TRBJ1-6, is DGGITQSPKYLFRKEGQNVTLSCEQNLNHDAMYWYRQDPGQGLRLIYYSQIVNDFQKGDIAEGYSVSREKKESFPLTVTSAQKNPTAFYLCASSKTGVNSPLHFGNGTRLTVT.

The chain is built from TRBV6-6 and TRBJ1-5; 7 bases are shared with TRBD1. CDR3 length: 13 residues. The V gene's germline CDR1 is MNHNY and CDR2 SVGAGI (reference sequence). V lost 3 bases and J lost 6; bases outside the gene matches: 2. CDR3 residues: CASSYAGGQPQHF. Written as DNA, the CDR3 is TGTGCCAGCAGTTATGCAGGGGGTCAGCCCCAGCATTTT.

This rearrangement joins TRBV19 to TRBJ2-3; TRBD1 might be the D (5 bases). The germline gives CDR1 LNHDA, CDR2 SQIVND (reference sequence). The germline V and J ends were trimmed by 5 bases and 4 bases, with 13 bases remaining between them. The length of the CDR3 is 14 residues. CDR3 bases: TGTGCCAGTAGTTCAGCGCAGGGATCAGATACGCAGTATTTT. As protein: CASSSAQGSDTQYF.

The rearrangement joins TRBV4-2 to TRBJ2-5; 12 bases map to TRBD2. The CDR3 extends over 17 amino acids. Per germline, CDR1 LGHNA and CDR2 YNFKEQ. The V segment lost 2 bases and the J segment 5 bases; nucleotides outside the gene matches: 9. CDR3 DNA: TGTGCCAGCAGCCAAAGTCCGCTAGCGGGGGGGCCGGAGACCCAGTACTTC. Amino acid sequence: CASSQSPLAGGPETQYF.

The chain uses TRBV19 and TRBJ1-1; possible D gene TRBD1, 6 bases. Germline loops: CDR1 LNHDA, CDR2 SQIVND (reference sequence). This CDR3 comprises 16 residues. Trimming removed 4 bases at V and 8 bases at J, with 23 bases between. The CDR3 DNA sequence: TGTGCCAGTAGTAGAACAACGGGGGGCAGCTTTCGAGAAGCTTTCTTT. Translation: CASSRTTGGSFREAFF.

This rearrangement joins TRBV27 to TRBJ1-1, with D possibly matching TRBD1 (5 bases). The CDR3 has 14 residues. Germline V gene lookup returns CDR1 MNHEY and CDR2 SMNVEV (reference sequence). Trimming removed 0 bases from V and 5 bases from J, with 10 bases in between. The CDR3 DNA reads as TGTGCCAGCAGTTTATCTGCAGGGAGGACTGAAGCTTTCTTT. It codes for CASSLSAGRTEAFF.

This sequence joins TRBV9 and TRBJ2-7; perhaps TRBD2 as D (5 bases). Germline-derived CDR1 and CDR2 are SGDLS and YYNGEE. CDR3 length equals 18 residues. V was clipped by 0 bases and J by 4 bases, with 23 bases between them. The CDR3 DNA is TGTGCCAGCAGCGTAGCCACACATAGGACCTCCGGGGTTTACGAGCAGTACTTC. It translates to CASSVATHRTSGVYEQYF.

The chain employs TRBV2 and TRBJ2-7; D possibly corresponds to TRBD2 (5 bases). The germline V gene encodes CDR1 SNHLY and CDR2 FYNNEI. Deletions cut 9 bases from V and 7 bases from J, with 19 bases between. The CDR3 runs to 13 residues. In DNA, the CDR3 is TGTGCCAGTAACAGCGGAAGTGTGTGGGAGCAGTACTTC. The encoded protein is CASNSGSVWEQYF.

The CDR3, as DNA: TGTGCCAGCAGTGAAATGACTAGCGGGGTTTACAATGAGCAGTTCTTC. It is translated as CASSEMTSGVYNEQFF. The genes are TRBV6-1 and TRBJ2-1, with TRBD2 identical over 11 bases. V gave up 2 bases and J gave up 4 bases; unmatched junction bases: 4. This CDR3 comprises 16 residues. Looked up from germline, CDR1 is MNHNS and CDR2 is SASEGT.

This chain joins TRBV5-4 and TRBJ2-5; 9 nucleotides line up with TRBD2. This CDR3 comprises 15 residues. Germline V gene data show CDR1 as SGHNT and CDR2 as YYREEE (reference sequence). Trimming cost V 4 bases and J 2 bases; bases outside gene matches: 6. The CDR3 region is CASSGGTSLQETQYF. DNA for the CDR3: TGTGCCAGCAGCGGTGGGACTAGCTTACAAGAGACCCAGTACTTC.

The chain couples TRBV13 to TRBJ1-2; D gene uncertain. This CDR3 has 17 residues. The V end was cut by 0 bases, the J end by 0 bases, with 14 bases between. Germline V gene data show CDR1 as PRHDT and CDR2 as FYEKMQ (reference sequence). CDR3 bases: TGTGCCAGCAGCTTAGGAATACGACACGCAACTAACTATGGCTACACCTTC. It specifies CASSLGIRHATNYGYTF.

This chain links TRBV5-8 with TRBJ2-7; 9 bases align to TRBD1. In germline, CDR1 is SGHTS, CDR2 YDEGEE. There are 13 residues in the CDR3. J gave up 6 bases and V 0 bases, and 1 base lay outside the gene matches. The CDR3 bases are TGTGCCAGCAGCTTGGGACAGGGGGTCGAGCAGTACTTC. This encodes CASSLGQGVEQYF.

This chain connects TRBV6-1 to TRBJ1-2, with 8 bases identical to TRBD1. Germline CDR1 MNHNS, CDR2 SASEGT. With 5 bases clipped from V and 4 bases from J, the junction kept 9 bases outside the gene matches. The CDR3 sequence is 15 residues long. The CDR3 DNA sequence: TGTGCCAGCAGTTCGCAGGGGGCCCCTAGCTATGGCTACACCTTC. Amino acid sequence: CASSSQGAPSYGYTF.

This rearrangement joins TRBV23-1 to TRBJ1-5; TRBD1 agrees at 7 bases. TRBV23-1 is identified as an open reading frame with a role that is uncertain. Trimming at V came to 7 bases and at J to 4 bases, leaving 13 bases not matched to a gene. The CDR3 covers 16 residues. DNA for the CDR3: TGCGCCAGCATCTCCTTCCCCGGGACAGATAATCAGCCCCAGCATTTT. This encodes CASISFPGTDNQPQHF.

This clone was observed once. The V and J genes are TRBV7-9 and TRBJ2-3, with TRBD2 matching 11 bases. Unmatched junction bases numbered 9, after V lost 3 bases and J lost 7 bases. CDR3 length equals 16 residues. Per germline, CDR1 SEHNR and CDR2 FQNEAQ (reference sequence). The CDR3 spells CASSLWLAGGPHTQYF. The CDR3 nucleotides are TGTGCCAGCAGCTTGTGGTTAGCGGGGGGGCCGCATACGCAGTATTTT.

The rearrangement uses TRBV9 and TRBJ1-2, with a possible D match to TRBD1 (6 bases). V was shortened by 2 bases and J by 0 bases, with 8 bases between the two germline ends. Germline V gene sequence: CDR1 SGDLS, CDR2 YYNGEE. The length of the CDR3 is 14 residues. CDR3 sequence: CASSVTGSNYGYTF. The CDR3 bases are TGTGCCAGCAGCGTGACAGGATCTAACTATGGCTACACCTTC.

V is TRBV18 and J is TRBJ2-7, with 10 bases fitting TRBD2. Looked up from germline, CDR1 is KGHSH and CDR2 is LQKENI. There are 17 residues in the CDR3. The trim removed 0 bases at V and 7 bases at J, leaving 12 bases unmatched. The chain's CDR3 is CASSPPLAAGGPQEQYF. In DNA form, the CDR3 reads TGTGCCAGCTCACCACCCTTGGCAGCGGGGGGGCCGCAAGAGCAGTACTTC.

This chain links TRBV4-1 with TRBJ2-1, with 11 bases aligning to TRBD2. This CDR3 spans 18 amino acids. The V gene's germline CDR1 is MGHRA and CDR2 YSYEKL. With 1 base clipped from V and 6 bases from J, the junction kept 11 bases outside the gene matches. The CDR3 DNA reads as TGCGCCAGCAGCCAAGCGGGGCTTACTAGCGGGGGTTTCAATGAGCAGTTCTTC. Protein sequence: CASSQAGLTSGGFNEQFF.

Worth noting for this clone: The sample carries other DNA sequences with the same CDR3. This chain joins TRBV7-2 and TRBJ1-1; 7 bases fit TRBD1. V shed 1 base, J shed 3 bases, and the junction held 5 bases outside the gene matches. The length of the CDR3 is 15 residues. The germline V gene encodes CDR1 SGHTA and CDR2 FQGNSA. CDR3 residues: CASSLGGTADTEAFF. The CDR3 region has the DNA TGTGCCAGCAGCTTAGGGGGGACAGCCGACACTGAAGCTTTCTTT.

About this clone itself: One junction end disagrees with the germline gene, perhaps due to a read error. The chain couples TRBV7-7 to TRBJ2-5; 9 bases are a match to TRBD2. Germline V gene data show CDR1 as SSHAT and CDR2 as FNYEAQ (reference sequence). This CDR3 is built from 17 residues. CDR3 DNA sequence: TGTGCTAGCAGTCTTGGGCCTAGCGGGGCTCCTTCGGAGACCCAGTACTTC. This translates into CASSLGPSGAPSETQYF.

The rearrangement joins TRBV27 to TRBJ2-7; 7 bases fit TRBD1. Germline assignment: CDR1 MNHEY and CDR2 SMNVEV (reference sequence). J lost 0 bases, V lost 3 bases, and 8 bases had no gene match. The CDR3 extends over 16 amino acids. CDR3 in DNA: TGTGCCAGCAGTTTGGGCCCACGACAGGGCTCCTACGAGCAGTACTTC. Residues: CASSLGPRQGSYEQYF.

V usage is TRBV7-8 and J usage is TRBJ1-5; 7 bases match TRBD1. Germline V gene lookup returns CDR1 SGHVS and CDR2 FQNEAQ. The CDR3 loop spans 16 amino acids. Trimming at V came to 1 base and at J to 4 bases, leaving 7 bases not matched to a gene. The DNA for the CDR3 is TGTGCCAGCAGCTTAGGTGCAGGGGGAAGTAATCAGCCCCAGCATTTT. Residues: CASSLGAGGSNQPQHF.

V and J are TRBV9 and TRBJ2-7, with 9 bases aligning to TRBD2. This CDR3 comprises 14 residues. Germline trimming cut 4 bases from V and 4 bases from J; bases unmatched to any gene: 6. Germline V lookup: CDR1 SGDLS, CDR2 YYNGEE. CDR3 DNA sequence: TGTGCCAGCAGCCAAGGGACTAGCCGTTACGAGCAGTACTTC. Its protein is CASSQGTSRYEQYF.

The gene calls are TRBV5-6 and TRBJ1-1; TRBD1 might be the D (6 bases). With 0 bases removed from V and 6 bases from J, the gap between germline ends came to 9 bases. The CDR3 length is 13 residues. Germline V gene data show CDR1 as SGHDT and CDR2 as YYEEEE. The CDR3 loop is CASSLAGGPEAFF. CDR3 sequence (DNA): TGTGCCAGCAGCTTGGCGGGGGGGCCTGAAGCTTTCTTT.

The V call is TRBV27, the J call TRBJ1-4; the D gene is possibly TRBD1 (6 bases). CDR1 and CDR2 from the germline V gene are MNHEY and SMNVEV (reference sequence). V was clipped by 5 bases and J by 0 bases, with 19 bases between them. The CDR3 spans 18 residues. The DNA for the CDR3 is TGTGCCAGCAGTCCCCAAGGGACACATATTTCAACTAATGAAAAACTGTTTTTT. This gives the protein CASSPQGTHISTNEKLFF.

The chain uses TRBV9 and TRBJ2-1, with 8 positions matching TRBD2. Trimming cost V 0 bases and J 4 bases; bases outside gene matches: 6. The CDR3 has 16 residues. Per germline, CDR1 SGDLS and CDR2 YYNGEE. DNA of the CDR3: TGTGCCAGCAGCGTAGAAGCGGGGGCCCCTTACAATGAGCAGTTCTTC. Amino acids: CASSVEAGAPYNEQFF.

The J gene is TRBJ1-5, the V gene TRBV5-6; the match to TRBD1 covers 7 bases. Germline V gene lookup returns CDR1 SGHDT and CDR2 YYEEEE. After removal of 5 bases from V and 7 bases from J, the junction contained 9 bases not matched to a gene. CDR3 size: 14 residues. CDR3 in amino acids: CASSQTGSEQPQHF. The CDR3 DNA reads as TGTGCCAGCAGTCAGACAGGGTCGGAACAGCCCCAGCATTTT.

The chain is built from TRBV6-1 and TRBJ2-3; D possibly corresponds to TRBD2 (7 bases). Germline V CDR1 and CDR2: MNHNS, SASEGT. This CDR3 region has 16 residues. V was shortened by 2 bases and J by 2 bases, with 14 bases between the two germline ends. CDR3 nucleotide sequence: TGTGCCAGCAGTGAACGGGCGGGGGCTACCACAGATACGCAGTATTTT. Translation: CASSERAGATTDTQYF.

The chain uses TRBV19 and TRBJ2-1; 9 bases are shared with TRBD2. In germline, CDR1 is LNHDA, CDR2 SQIVND (reference sequence). CDR3 length equals 15 residues. V was pared by 4 bases and J by 2 bases, with 3 bases of the junction left unmatched. CDR3 in amino acids: CASSSLAGTYNEQFF. The CDR3 DNA reads TGTGCCAGTAGTAGTCTAGCGGGGACCTACAATGAGCAGTTCTTC.

This chain uses TRBV20-1 with TRBJ1-2; D gene unclear. This CDR3 contains 11 residues. Per the germline V gene, CDR1 is DFQATT and CDR2 is SNEGSKA (reference sequence). The V end lost 6 bases, the J end lost 6 bases, and 11 bases lay between the germline ends. The CDR3 DNA follows: TGCAGTGCCAGGTCAAGGAATGGCTACACCTTC. It codes for CSARSRNGYTF.

The chain links TRBV4-2 to TRBJ2-1; 8 nucleotides match TRBD2. This CDR3 is 13 amino acids long. The V segment lost 3 bases and the J segment 8 bases; nucleotides outside the gene matches: 3. Germline values: CDR1 LGHNA, CDR2 YNFKEQ. Here the CDR3 reads CASSQGLEYEQFF. The CDR3 DNA follows: TGTGCCAGCAGCCAGGGACTAGAATATGAGCAGTTCTTC.